This T cell receptor (beta chain) was profiled in a study of T cells in pancreatic ductal adenocarcinoma. Sequencing was performed with immunoSEQ multiplex PCR; in TCRdb, only in-frame clones are kept and a portion is missing. The sample holds roughly 100,000 clones, 90% to 95% seen once. V dropped 5 bases and J dropped 10 bases, with 14 bases sitting between them. Germline lookup yields CDR1 SGHTA and CDR2 FQGNSA. CDR3 length: 12 residues. Surgery without prior neoadjuvant therapy was the treatment of the selected pancreatic ductal adenocarcinoma patients. The TCR was taken from a human donor with pancreatic ductal adenocarcinoma. The chain is built from TRBV7-2 and TRBJ1-2, with D perhaps TRBD1 (5 bases). Sequenced input: PBMCs. CDR3 region: CASSQGTAPYTF. The CDR3 coding sequence is TGTGCCAGCAGCCAGGGAACAGCCCCCTACACCTTC.